This section outlines one T cell receptor beta chain sequence together with its context. Its target is not known. TCRdb itself ran the reads through MiXCR, one entry per CDR3 protein. The table lists around 360,000 distinct CDR3 sequences, about 32% of them singletons. The entry originates in a study of T cell repertoires in cytomegalovirus infection. Study background: Public TCR beta signatures indicated both CMV infection and matching HLA type. Broader study findings: Ex vivo, HLA-C-restricted CMV-specific TCR beta clonotypes prevailed over the rest of the response.

This TCR was recovered from a human donor in good health (CMV status not recorded). Some clones in this sample may be carry-over from other donors' samples. This material consisted of cultured PBMCs, taken from culture after CMV antigen stimulation.

As DNA, the CDR3 is TGCGCCAGCAGCATAGACATATTCTACAATGAGCAGTTCTTC. Protein: CASSIDIFYNEQFF. This sequence joins TRBV5-1 and TRBJ2-1; no clear D gene. Germline CDR1 reads SGHRS; CDR2 reads YFSETQ. V was trimmed by 4 bases and J by 3 bases, leaving 11 bases between them. The length of the CDR3 is 14 residues.